This TCR beta chain comes out of a study of human T cells and chemical hapten exposure. Time point indicated: patch test 1, 2 weeks after DPC sensitization. Documented treatment: therapeutic diphenylcyclopropenone sensitization with weekly scalp DPC. CDR1 is LNHNV, CDR2 YYDKDF, per germline (reference sequence). V was pared by 0 bases and J by 13 bases, with 22 bases between. The CDR3 runs 17 residues. TCRdb fed the RACE reads into MiXCR, producing one record per CDR3 protein. The sample yields tens of thousands of distinct CDR3 sequences, more than 9% seen once. The material was whole blood, obtained in connection with sensitization to the hapten diphenylcyclopropenone (DPC). The chain couples TRBV15 to TRBJ1-6; D gene uncertain. This sequence originates from a middle-aged man with alopecia areata. Some clones in this sample may be carry-over from other donors' samples. DNA of the CDR3: TGTGCCACCAGCAGAGATAGGCCAGGCAATTTCATTTTGCCCCTCCACTTT. Translation: CATSRDRPGNFILPLHF.